Listed here are 22 T cell receptor beta chains from one sample, sequenced in a study of cytomegalovirus exposure and HLA in healthy donors. The PCR was carried out with 60 Vbeta primers and 13 Jbeta primers. Assay: immunoSEQ multiplex PCR; the TCRdb copy retains only in-frame clones and omits some. The sample includes about 96,000 clones, about four fifths of them seen just once. The specimen was PBMCs. The receptors come from a woman in her seventies in good health and CMV-seropositive.

This clone was detected only a few times. The rearrangement links TRBV6-5 to TRBJ1-5, with D possibly matching TRBD1 (5 bases). The V gene lost 6 bases and the J gene lost 7 bases, with 10 bases spanning the gap. There are 12 residues in the CDR3. Germline-derived CDR1 and CDR2 are MNHEY and SVGAGI. The CDR3 region is CASRLRGQPQHF. The DNA for the CDR3 is TGTGCCAGCAGACTAAGGGGCCAGCCCCAGCATTTT.

The chain joins TRBV18 to TRBJ2-1, with 12 bases matching TRBD2. Germline V gene lookup returns CDR1 KGHSH and CDR2 LQKENI. Trimming cost V 4 bases and J 4 bases; bases outside gene matches: 5. The CDR3 is made up of 16 amino acids. The CDR3 region is CASSRTSGTTYNEQFF. The CDR3 DNA sequence: TGTGCCAGCTCACGGACTAGCGGGACCACTTACAATGAGCAGTTCTTC.

V is TRBV7-9 and J is TRBJ2-2, with D unclear. The CDR3 spans 17 residues. The V end lost 6 bases, the J end lost 4 bases, and 21 bases lay between the germline ends. Germline loops: CDR1 SEHNR, CDR2 FQNEAQ (reference sequence). CDR3 DNA sequence: TGTGCCAGCAGGAATAGTGGCATTTCCTCGGGCACCGGGGAGCTGTTTTTT. It specifies CASRNSGISSGTGELFF. Using reference TRBV7-9 and TRBJ2-2 for the parts outside the CDR3, the full variable domain is DTGVSQNPRHKITKRGQNVTFRCDPISEHNRLYWYRQTLGQGPEFLTYFQNEAQLEKSRLLSDRFSAERPKGSFSTLEIQRTEQGDSAMYLCASRNSGISSGTGELFFGEGSRLTVL.

The V gene is TRBV11-2, the J gene TRBJ2-7; TRBD1 is a possible D gene (5 bases). Looked up from germline, CDR1 is SGHAT and CDR2 is FQNNGV. The V end lost 3 bases, the J end lost 0 bases, and 12 bases lay between the germline ends. The CDR3 loop spans 15 amino acids. The CDR3 here is CASSLEGATSYEQYF. As DNA, the CDR3 is TGTGCCAGCAGCTTGGAAGGGGCCACCTCCTACGAGCAGTACTTC.

The chain joins TRBV5-1 to TRBJ1-1, with D possibly being TRBD1 (6 bases). V was cut by 2 bases and J by 3 bases, with 11 bases left in between. CDR3 size: 14 residues. Germline V lookup: CDR1 SGHRS, CDR2 YFSETQ. The CDR3: CASSLGGRDTEAFF. For the CDR3, the DNA is TGCGCCAGCAGCTTAGGGGGTCGGGACACTGAAGCTTTCTTT.

The chain carries TRBV5-1 and TRBJ1-1; TRBD1 matches 12 bases. Per the germline V gene, CDR1 is SGHRS and CDR2 is YFSETQ. The CDR3 runs 16 residues. J was trimmed by 3 bases and V by 3 bases; bases with no gene match: 6. The CDR3 sequence is CASSSGTGGWDTEAFF. The CDR3 nucleotides are TGCGCCAGCAGCTCGGGGACAGGGGGCTGGGACACTGAAGCTTTCTTT.

This chain connects TRBV29-1 to TRBJ2-7, with D hard to call. The V end was cut by 7 bases, the J end by 5 bases, with 18 bases between. Germline CDR1 is SQVTM and CDR2 is ANQGSEA. The CDR3 loop spans 13 amino acids. The CDR3 sequence: CSAMAPLANEQYF. As DNA, the CDR3 is TGCAGCGCCATGGCCCCATTGGCCAACGAGCAGTACTTC.

This chain connects TRBV28 to TRBJ2-1; 7 positions match TRBD2. Germline assignment: CDR1 MDHEN and CDR2 SYDVKM. V was pared by 4 bases and J by 10 bases, with 10 bases of the junction left unmatched. CDR3 length: 14 amino acids. This CDR3 reads CASSSGGSPGEQFF. CDR3 sequence (DNA): TGTGCCAGCAGTTCCGGCGGGAGCCCTGGGGAGCAGTTCTTC.

This clone was found a few times. The chain uses TRBV7-2 and TRBJ2-2, with 10 nucleotides matching TRBD1. Germline loops: CDR1 SGHTA, CDR2 FQGNSA. The CDR3 is made up of 15 amino acids. The V and J ends lost 5 bases and 5 bases, in that order; junction bases with no gene match: 5. The CDR3 DNA sequence: TGTGCCAGCAGCCTATCGGGACAGGGGACCGGGGAGCTGTTTTTT. It encodes CASSLSGQGTGELFF. The full variable domain, in which reference TRBV7-2 and TRBJ2-2 provide the parts outside the CDR3, is GAGVSQSPSNKVTEKGKDVELRCDPISGHTALYWYRQSLGQGLEFLIYFQGNSAPDKSGLPSDRFSAERTGGSVSTLTIQRTQQEDSAVYLCASSLSGQGTGELFFGEGSRLTVL.

This clone was recorded once. The rearrangement joins TRBV7-9 to TRBJ1-4, with TRBD1 identical over 7 bases. The CDR3 has 18 residues. Looked up from germline, CDR1 is SEHNR and CDR2 is FQNEAQ (reference sequence). V was clipped by 3 bases and J by 0 bases; unmatched bases: 10. The CDR3 bases are TGTGCCAGCAGCTTCCCGGGACAGACGATTGCAACTAATGAAAAACTGTTTTTT. Its translation: CASSFPGQTIATNEKLFF. The full variable domain, in which reference TRBV7-9 and TRBJ1-4 provide the parts outside the CDR3, is DTGVSQNPRHKITKRGQNVTFRCDPISEHNRLYWYRQTLGQGPEFLTYFQNEAQLEKSRLLSDRFSAERPKGSFSTLEIQRTEQGDSAMYLCASSFPGQTIATNEKLFFGSGTQLSVL.

This chain uses TRBV11-2 with TRBJ2-7, with TRBD1 identical over 7 bases. Germline values: CDR1 SGHAT, CDR2 FQNNGV. V trimming: 8 bases; J trimming: 0 bases; junction bases outside the gene matches: 1. The CDR3 has 12 residues. CDR3 region: CASRDSSYEQYF. The CDR3 nucleotides are TGTGCCAGCCGGGACAGCTCCTACGAGCAGTACTTC.

V is TRBV11-3 and J is TRBJ1-1; D perhaps matches TRBD1 (5 bases). CDR1 is SGHNT, CDR2 YENEEA, per germline. The CDR3 contains 15 residues. The V end was cut by 1 base, the J end by 2 bases, with 11 bases between. The CDR3: CASSLGPGHNTEAFF. The DNA for the CDR3 is TGTGCCAGCAGCTTAGGCCCAGGGCATAACACTGAAGCTTTCTTT. The full variable domain, completed using reference TRBV11-3 and TRBJ1-1, is EAGVVQSPRYKIIEKKQPVAFWCNPISGHNTLYWYLQNLGQGPELLIRYENEEAVDDSQLPKDRFSAERLKGVDSTLKIQPAELGDSAVYLCASSLGPGHNTEAFFGQGTRLTVV.

CDR3 in amino acids: CASSFRLAGAGETQYF. The CDR3 region has the DNA TGTGCCAGCAGCTTTAGACTAGCGGGAGCGGGAGAGACCCAGTACTTC. J is TRBJ2-5 and V is TRBV5-4, with TRBD2 matching over 12 bases. The J segment lost 4 bases and the V segment lost 2 bases, leaving 6 bases of the junction unmatched. This CDR3 spans 16 amino acids. Germline loops: CDR1 SGHNT, CDR2 YYREEE (reference sequence).

The CDR3 coding sequence is TGTGCCAGCAGCTTAGAGGGACAGGGCTCCTACGAGCAGTACTTC. As protein: CASSLEGQGSYEQYF. V is TRBV11-3 and J is TRBJ2-7; 9 nucleotides line up with TRBD1. Per germline, CDR1 SGHNT and CDR2 YENEEA. The length of the CDR3 is 15 residues. Unmatched junction bases numbered 0, after V lost 0 bases and J lost 0 bases.

In this sample, this clone turned up once. The chain employs TRBV7-3 and TRBJ1-1, with D maybe TRBD1 (6 bases). Germline CDR1 and CDR2: SGHTA and FQGTGA. The CDR3 consists of 13 residues. V was pared by 2 bases and J by 3 bases, with 7 bases between. DNA for the CDR3: TGTGCCAGCAGCTTACAGGGGTACACTGAAGCTTTCTTT. As protein: CASSLQGYTEAFF.

This sequence joins TRBV5-6 and TRBJ1-3; unclear D gene. Per germline, CDR1 SGHDT and CDR2 YYEEEE. The CDR3 is made up of 15 amino acids. The ends were cut back, 0 bases at V and 0 bases at J, with 7 bases in the middle. CDR3 protein: CASSLVAVSGNTIYF. The CDR3 bases are TGTGCCAGCAGCTTGGTAGCCGTCTCTGGAAACACCATATATTTT.

V and J are TRBV4-2 and TRBJ1-4, with TRBD1 matching 7 bases. The V gene's germline CDR1 is LGHNA and CDR2 YNFKEQ. The trim removed 3 bases at V and 7 bases at J, leaving 8 bases unmatched. This CDR3 has 15 residues. The CDR3 loop is CASSQPDRWSEKLFF. Written as DNA, the CDR3 is TGTGCCAGCAGCCAGCCGGACAGGTGGAGTGAAAAACTGTTTTTT.

V gene TRBV19 combines with J gene TRBJ2-7; 7 nucleotides agree with TRBD1. The V gene's germline CDR1 is LNHDA and CDR2 SQIVND (reference sequence). The CDR3 sequence is 15 residues long. The trim removed 4 bases at V and 0 bases at J, leaving 6 bases unmatched. The DNA for the CDR3 is TGTGCCAGTAGTACTCAGGGGGACGGCTCCTACGAGCAGTACTTC. As protein: CASSTQGDGSYEQYF.

This chain joins TRBV2 and TRBJ2-7; 10 nucleotides match TRBD2. V was clipped by 6 bases and J by 2 bases; unmatched bases: 7. The CDR3 runs to 15 residues. CDR1 is SNHLY, CDR2 FYNNEI, per germline. The CDR3 spells CASRAQAGGTYEQYF. Here the CDR3 DNA reads TGTGCCAGCAGAGCGCAAGCGGGAGGGACCTACGAGCAGTACTTC.

This clone was found a few times. This rearrangement joins TRBV6-1 to TRBJ1-5, with 7 bases fitting TRBD1. Unmatched junction bases numbered 3, after V lost 7 bases and J lost 3 bases. Per the germline V gene, CDR1 is MNHNS and CDR2 is SASEGT. The CDR3 is made up of 13 amino acids. CDR3 coding DNA: TGTGCCAGCACCGGACAGGTCAATCAGCCCCAGCATTTT. Translated, it gives CASTGQVNQPQHF.

The genes are TRBV28 and TRBJ2-1; 11 bases align to TRBD2. In germline, CDR1 is MDHEN, CDR2 SYDVKM. J was trimmed by 0 bases and V by 0 bases; bases with no gene match: 7. The CDR3 is made up of 19 amino acids. In nucleotides, the CDR3 is TGTGCCAGCAGTTTATGGGCCCTAGCGGGAGGTTACTCCTACAATGAGCAGTTCTTC. Protein product: CASSLWALAGGYSYNEQFF.

CDR3 loop: CASPTGENTIYF. CDR3 bases: TGTGCCAGCCCGACAGGGGAAAACACCATATATTTT. The J gene is TRBJ1-3, the V gene TRBV7-9; 8 bases agree with TRBD1. Germline V CDR1 and CDR2: SEHNR, FQNEAQ (reference sequence). The J segment lost 6 bases and the V segment lost 8 bases, leaving 3 bases of the junction unmatched. This CDR3 region has 12 residues.